Detailed here is one T cell receptor (beta chain). Measured with immunoSEQ multiplex PCR; TCRdb has only the in-frame clones, and not every one. The table includes 100,000 to 110,000 clones, about 83% detected once. The entry originates in a study of blood T cell repertoires in COVID-19. This sequence originates from a human donor in a cohort sampled during active COVID-19. The sample taken for sequencing was peripheral blood.

CDR3: CASSYSQREYRETQYF. The CDR3 nucleotides read TGTGCCAGCAGTTACTCCCAGCGGGAGTATCGGGAGACCCAGTACTTC. The chain uses TRBV6-6 and TRBJ2-5, with 8 bases aligning to TRBD2. Germline CDR1 and CDR2: MNHNY and SVGAGI (reference sequence). The junction had 8 bases not matched to a gene; V was cut back by 0 bases and J by 5 bases. The CDR3 totals 16 residues.